A selection of T cell receptor beta chains follows, all from one sample in a study of neoadjuvant nivolumab and ipilimumab in lung cancer. TCRdb's table, derived via immunoSEQ multiplex PCR, lists solely in-frame clones and lacks some. The sample holds 2,000 or so clones, 65% to 90% seen once. Here the sequenced sample was adjacent normal lung tissue, taken after neoadjuvant nivolumab, alone or with ipilimumab, at or shortly before surgery. The receptors were sampled from an adult with non-small cell lung cancer. The CDR3 runs from the conserved cysteine through the conserved F or W. The D gene is left open where the match is weak. Clone size is shown for a subset of rows, as once, few, many or a class of expanded clone.

D	V	J	size	CDR3	DNA
TRBD2	TRBV4-3	TRBJ2-3	.	CASSRDSGWEDTQYF	TGCGCCAGCAGCCGGGATAGCGGGTGGGAGGATACGCAGTATTTT
.	TRBV7-8	TRBJ2-3	.	CASSLTGSSTDTQYF	TGTGCCAGCAGCTTAACAGGGAGTTCCACAGATACGCAGTATTTT
.	TRBV18	TRBJ1-1	.	CASFTGGNTEAFF	TGTGCCAGCTTCACCGGGGGGAACACTGAAGCTTTCTTT
.	TRBV9	TRBJ1-1	.	CASSVDGQGHTEAFF	TGTGCCAGCAGCGTAGATGGCCAGGGACACACTGAAGCTTTCTTT
TRBD2	TRBV15	TRBJ2-7	.	CATSRVGRGSPEQYF	TGTGCCACCAGCAGAGTGGGGCGGGGGTCCCCCGAGCAGTACTTC
.	TRBV5-5	TRBJ1-5	.	CASSLVGGDSNQPQHF	TGTGCCAGCAGCTTGGTCGGGGGCGATAGCAATCAGCCCCAGCATTTT
TRBD2	TRBV11-2	TRBJ2-1	.	CASSLRPFTSGRAYNEQFF	TGTGCCAGCAGCTTACGCCCTTTTACTAGCGGGAGGGCCTACAATGAGCAGTTCTTC
.	TRBV10-1	TRBJ2-2	.	CASSLGTGELFF	TGCGCCAGCAGTTTGGGAACCGGGGAGCTGTTTTTT
.	TRBV27	TRBJ1-2	.	CASSPRLGTDYGYTF	TGTGCCAGCAGCCCAAGACTTGGGACCGACTATGGCTACACCTTC
TRBD2	TRBV10-3	TRBJ2-1	.	CAISEREGREQFF	TGTGCCATCAGTGAGAGGGAGGGCCGGGAGCAGTTCTTC
TRBD2	TRBV28	TRBJ2-7	.	CASSAPGEGSRREQYF	TGTGCCAGCAGTGCCCCCGGGGAGGGGAGCCGGAGAGAGCAGTACTTC
.	TRBV20-1	TRBJ2-1	.	CSAVGQSEQFF	TGCAGTGCGGTCGGACAGTCTGAGCAGTTCTTC
.	TRBV2	TRBJ2-7	.	CASGSSYEQYF	TGTGCCAGCGGGAGCTCCTACGAGCAGTACTTC
.	TRBV7-2	TRBJ1-2	.	CASSLLDSYGYTF	TGTGCCAGCAGCTTACTAGATTCCTATGGCTACACCTTC
.	TRBV5-1	TRBJ2-1	.	CASSLESGVVGEQFF	TGCGCCAGCAGCCTCGAATCGGGTGTAGTAGGTGAGCAGTTCTTC
.	TRBV19	TRBJ2-6	.	CASSIDLTGTGANVLTF	TGTGCCAGTAGTATAGACCTTACAGGGACTGGGGCCAACGTCCTGACTTTC
.	TRBV7-9	TRBJ2-2	few	CASSFEGELFF	TGTGCCAGCAGCTTTGAGGGGGAGCTGTTTTTT
TRBD1	TRBV7-9	TRBJ1-4	.	CASSLVGTGDEKLFF	TGTGCCAGCAGCTTAGTCGGGACAGGGGATGAAAAACTGTTTTTT